This T cell receptor beta chain was observed in a study of cytomegalovirus exposure and HLA in healthy donors. Study-level points and caveats: An analysis done earlier found most TCR beta V segments productive about 87% or about 30% of the time. One variant, a missense change in DCLRE1C, was linked in a later analysis to TCR beta V- and J-gene trimming. Usually a TCR sequence was rare, but some public TCRs were found in many donors.

The PCR used 60 Vbeta and 13 Jbeta primers. Produced via immunoSEQ multiplex PCR; TCRdb's table is partial and in-frame only. The sample includes 99,000 or so clones, approximately 80% seen only once; the top ten take 5.6%. CDR3 length: 14 residues. V lost 0 bases, J lost 5 bases, and 12 bases lay in between. The germline V gene encodes CDR1 SGHRS and CDR2 YFSETQ. As for this clone: Antigen specificity is unknown.

This chain joins TRBV5-1 and TRBJ2-7, with D possibly TRBD2 on 5 matching bases. The TCR originated in a male donor in good health and CMV-seronegative. Material: PBMCs. CDR3 nucleotides: TGCGCCAGCAGCTTGGCCATGGGGAGAGACGAGCAGTACTTC. Amino acid sequence: CASSLAMGRDEQYF.